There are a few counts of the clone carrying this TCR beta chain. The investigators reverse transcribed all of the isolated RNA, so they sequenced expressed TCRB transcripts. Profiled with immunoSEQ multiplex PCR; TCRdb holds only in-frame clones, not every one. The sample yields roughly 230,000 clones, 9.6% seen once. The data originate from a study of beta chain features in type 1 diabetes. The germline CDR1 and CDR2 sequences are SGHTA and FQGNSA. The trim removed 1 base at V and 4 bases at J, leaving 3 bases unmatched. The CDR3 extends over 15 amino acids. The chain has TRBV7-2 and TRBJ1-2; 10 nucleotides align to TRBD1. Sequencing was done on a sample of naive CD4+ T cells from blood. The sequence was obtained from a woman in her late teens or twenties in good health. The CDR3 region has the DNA TGTGCCAGCAGCTTAGGGACAGGGGGGGGCTATGGCTACACCTTC. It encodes CASSLGTGGGYGYTF. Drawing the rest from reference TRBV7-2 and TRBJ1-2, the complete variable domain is GAGVSQSPSNKVTEKGKDVELRCDPISGHTALYWYRQSLGQGLEFLIYFQGNSAPDKSGLPSDRFSAERTGGSVSTLTIQRTQQEDSAVYLCASSLGTGGGYGYTFGSGTRLTVV.